Following are 31 T cell receptor beta chains from one sample sequenced in a study of T-cell memory formation after mild COVID-19. Via MiXCR, TCRdb re-called the 5' RACE reads, giving one row per CDR3 protein. This sample has hundreds of thousands of distinct CDR3 sequences, with roughly 18% found just once. The sample comprised PBMCs or a T cell subset sorted from them (not recorded which). The source is an adult woman who had mild COVID-19 (a few samples of this study predate the infection). Cell type and time point are not known.

This clonotype has just a few counts. V and J are TRBV18 and TRBJ1-5; no clear D gene. CDR1 is KGHSH and CDR2 is LQKENI in the germline V gene. V lost 3 bases and J lost 3, with 12 bases in between. The CDR3 is 15 amino acids. CDR3 amino acids: CASSPGMAVNQPQHF. CDR3 nucleotides: TGTGCCAGCTCACCCGGGATGGCAGTCAATCAGCCCCAGCATTTT.

This clonotype was found a few times. This chain connects TRBV19 to TRBJ2-7, with 7 bases aligning to TRBD1. The CDR3 runs to 15 residues. The junction had 6 bases not matched to a gene; V was cut back by 4 bases and J by 0 bases. Germline CDR1 LNHDA, CDR2 SQIVND (reference sequence). CDR3 nucleotides: TGTGCCAGTAGTAACCAAGGGGGCAGCTCCTACGAGCAGTACTTC. Translating it yields CASSNQGGSSYEQYF.

In its sample, this clonotype was seen a few times. The junction differs from germline at one of its ends, possibly a read error. The chain joins TRBV27 to TRBJ2-4; D not resolved. This CDR3 is built from 13 residues. In germline, CDR1 is MNHEY, CDR2 SMNVEV (reference sequence). CDR3 nucleotides: TGTGCCAGCAGTTTATCGACGTCGTCAGTATCGCACTTC. As protein: CASSLSTSSVSHF.

J is TRBJ2-1 and V is TRBV5-1, with a weak D call TRBD2 (6 bases). The CDR3 runs to 17 residues. The V gene lost 2 bases and the J gene lost 5 bases, with 20 bases spanning the gap. Germline-derived CDR1 and CDR2 are SGHRS and YFSETQ. CDR3 region: CASSFLVAAGLDNEQFF. CDR3 DNA sequence: TGCGCCAGCAGCTTTCTCGTGGCGGCGGGGCTGGACAATGAGCAGTTCTTC.

CDR3 protein: CSARDPAVSNTGELFF. The CDR3 DNA sequence: TGCAGTGCTAGAGATCCCGCCGTTTCGAACACCGGGGAGCTGTTTTTT. The V call is TRBV20-1, the J call TRBJ2-2; unclear D gene. CDR1 DFQATT and CDR2 SNEGSKA come from the germline V gene (reference sequence). This CDR3 is 16 amino acids long. Trimming took 0 bases from V and 0 from J, leaving 11 bases between them.

This clonotype has a handful of counts. The rearrangement joins TRBV12-3 or TRBV12-4 to TRBJ2-3; D ambiguous. V was clipped by 6 bases and J by 0 bases, with 13 bases between them. The CDR3 length is 15 residues. CDR3 region: CASSPPTLSTDTQYF. CDR3 DNA sequence: TGTGCCAGCAGCCCTCCAACCTTGAGCACAGATACGCAGTATTTT.

This chain links TRBV5-1 with TRBJ2-7, with TRBD1 as a possible D gene (5 bases). With 0 bases removed from V and 1 base from J, the gap between germline ends came to 8 bases. The CDR3 is 14 amino acids. CDR1 and CDR2 from the germline V gene are SGHRS and YFSETQ. The CDR3 sequence is CASSLEQVSYEQYF. CDR3 bases: TGCGCCAGCAGCTTGGAACAGGTGTCCTACGAGCAGTACTTC.

The rearrangement links TRBV5-6 to TRBJ2-1; 9 nucleotides align to TRBD2. After removal of 8 bases from V and 8 bases from J, the junction contained 11 bases not matched to a gene. The CDR3 has 14 amino acids. The V gene's germline CDR1 is SGHDT and CDR2 YYEEEE. CDR3: CARSPGLAGYEQFF. DNA for the CDR3: TGTGCCAGAAGCCCGGGGCTAGCGGGATATGAGCAGTTCTTC.

This clonotype was seen only a few times. The V call is TRBV9, the J call TRBJ1-2; 7 nucleotides align to TRBD1. Germline CDR1 SGDLS, CDR2 YYNGEE. V gave up 0 bases and J gave up 3 bases; unmatched junction bases: 5. The CDR3 loop spans 15 amino acids. Here the CDR3 DNA reads TGTGCCAGCAGCGTAGCAGGCAGGGGGTACTATGGCTACACCTTC. Its translation is CASSVAGRGYYGYTF.

The gene calls are TRBV20-1 and TRBJ1-1; D is unclear. CDR1 is DFQATT, CDR2 SNEGSKA, per germline (reference sequence). The CDR3 covers 12 residues. Trimming cost V 6 bases and J 0 bases, with 8 bases left between them. This chain's CDR3 is CSAGDLNTEAFF. The DNA for the CDR3 is TGCAGTGCCGGAGACTTGAACACTGAAGCTTTCTTT.

A few counts support this clonotype. The CDR3 DNA reads TGTGCCAGCAGCGAAATTCTCCGGCAGGGGGCTAATCAGCCCCAGCATTTT. Protein product: CASSEILRQGANQPQHF. The chain is built from TRBV7-8 and TRBJ1-5; 8 bases are shared with TRBD1. Per the germline V gene, CDR1 is SGHVS and CDR2 is FQNEAQ. J was trimmed by 4 bases and V by 5 bases; bases with no gene match: 13. CDR3 length: 17 amino acids.

Ten or more counts support this clonotype. The junction departs from germline at one end; a sequencing error may be responsible. DNA of the CDR3: TGTGCCAGCACCCAACGGGGTCCAAACACTGAAGCTTTCTTT. This sequence encodes CASTQRGPNTEAFF. The chain couples TRBV3-1 to TRBJ1-1; D gene unclear. In germline, CDR1 is LGHDT, CDR2 YNNKEL (reference sequence). The CDR3 is made up of 14 amino acids.

The chain joins TRBV30 to TRBJ2-7, with a weak D call TRBD1 (7 bases). The V gene's germline CDR1 is GTSNPN and CDR2 SVGIG (reference sequence). The CDR3 is 14 amino acids. Between the trimmed V and J ends, which lost 5 bases and 2 bases, there was a span of 16 bases. CDR3 protein: CAWGGEQGAYEQYF. CDR3 in DNA: TGTGCCTGGGGAGGGGAGCAGGGGGCCTACGAGCAGTACTTC.

This clonotype has a handful of counts. V gene TRBV6-5 combines with J gene TRBJ1-1; 12 bases map to TRBD1. The V segment lost 2 bases and the J segment 10 bases; nucleotides outside the gene matches: 11. The CDR3 runs to 16 residues. Per germline, CDR1 MNHEY and CDR2 SVGAGI. The CDR3 is CASSYPGYGTGGRAFF. The CDR3 DNA follows: TGTGCCAGCAGTTACCCGGGTTACGGGACAGGGGGCCGAGCTTTCTTT.

This clonotype was observed a handful of times. The chain carries TRBV6-5 and TRBJ2-1; a weak D match, TRBD1 (5 bases). The germline CDR1 and CDR2 sequences are MNHEY and SVGAGI. V was trimmed by 11 bases and J by 9 bases, leaving 17 bases between them. The CDR3 contains 12 residues. CDR3 DNA: TGTGCCGGTCGGACGGGTCAGGGTGAGCAGTTCTTC. Residues: CAGRTGQGEQFF.

The chain joins TRBV14 to TRBJ2-7; 11 nucleotides agree with TRBD2. Germline trimming cut 4 bases from V and 6 bases from J; bases unmatched to any gene: 20. Germline V gene lookup returns CDR1 SGHDN and CDR2 FVKESK. The CDR3 runs to 19 residues. Here the CDR3 DNA reads TGTGCCAGCAGCCCACGTCGGGGTGATACCGGGACTAGCGGTTTCGAGCAGTACTTC. This codes for CASSPRRGDTGTSGFEQYF. The variable domain in full, completed from reference TRBV14 and TRBJ2-7, reads EAGVTQFPSHSVIEKGQTVTLRCDPISGHDNLYWYRRVMGKEIKFLLHFVKESKQDESGMPNNRFLAERTGGTYSTLKVQPAELEDSGVYFCASSPRRGDTGTSGFEQYFGPGTRLTVT.

V and J are TRBV6-5 and TRBJ1-5, with a possible D match to TRBD1 (5 bases). The CDR3 totals 18 residues. V lost 2 bases and J 3 bases, leaving 20 bases between the germline ends. Germline V gene sequence: CDR1 MNHEY, CDR2 SVGAGI. The CDR3 DNA reads TGTGCCAGCAGTTACCGACCCCGGGGCACATCCATCAATCAGCCCCAGCATTTT. It codes for CASSYRPRGTSINQPQHF.

The CDR3 region has the DNA TGTGCCAGCAGCCCGACAGGGGCGCTCGATGGCTACACCTTC. Translated, it gives CASSPTGALDGYTF. The chain carries TRBV6-5 and TRBJ1-2; 8 bases fit TRBD1. The CDR3 runs 14 residues. The V gene's germline CDR1 is MNHEY and CDR2 SVGAGI. The ends lost 6 bases at V and 6 bases at J; junction bases unmatched: 9.

As DNA, the CDR3 is TGTGCCAGCAGCTTCTTGACAGGGGCCATGAACACTGAAGCTTTCTTT. It encodes CASSFLTGAMNTEAFF. The chain recombines TRBV5-6 with TRBJ1-1; 8 bases map to TRBD1. This CDR3 spans 16 amino acids. Germline values: CDR1 SGHDT, CDR2 YYEEEE. Trimming removed 2 bases from V and 0 bases from J; junction bases left unmatched: 6.

This clonotype appeared a few times. The rearrangement links TRBV6-6 to TRBJ2-7; D unclear. CDR1 MNHNY and CDR2 SVGAGI come from the germline V gene (reference sequence). Trimming shortened V by 6 bases and J by 6 bases, and 21 bases separated the two germline ends. The CDR3 contains 15 residues. The CDR3 DNA reads TGTGCCAGCAGCCCCGGAGTTGCGTTATTGCCCGAGCAGTACTTC. Encoded protein: CASSPGVALLPEQYF.

The chain links TRBV6-5 to TRBJ1-1; TRBD1 aligns across 9 bases. Germline V gene lookup returns CDR1 MNHEY and CDR2 SVGAGI. The CDR3 runs 14 residues. V trimming: 6 bases; J trimming: 7 bases; junction bases outside the gene matches: 9. The CDR3 DNA reads TGTGCCAGCAGGCCAGGACAGGGGACCTTTGAAGCTTTCTTT. This encodes CASRPGQGTFEAFF.

Ten or more counts support this clonotype. The chain uses TRBV29-1 and TRBJ2-2; D possibly corresponds to TRBD2 (6 bases). CDR1 and CDR2 (germline): SQVTM, ANQGSEA. The CDR3 is made up of 17 amino acids. The ends were cut back, 6 bases at V and 4 bases at J, with 24 bases in the middle. This CDR3 reads CSVRRGDSESPTGELFF. The CDR3 nucleotides are TGCAGCGTCCGGCGTGGGGACTCCGAATCCCCCACCGGGGAGCTGTTTTTT.

This clonotype was recorded at least ten times. The genes are TRBV12-3 or TRBV12-4 and TRBJ2-1, with 10 positions matching TRBD2. The CDR3 is 15 amino acids. V gave up 3 bases and J gave up 5 bases; unmatched junction bases: 4. The DNA for the CDR3 is TGTGCCAGCAGTTTTGGGCTAGCGGGGGACAATGAGCAGTTCTTC. Translating it yields CASSFGLAGDNEQFF.

The rearrangement links TRBV5-6 to TRBJ2-7, with D possibly being TRBD2 (5 bases). The germline V gene has CDR1 SGHDT and CDR2 YYEEEE. The V gene lost 7 bases and the J gene lost 4 bases, with 15 bases spanning the gap. The CDR3 covers 13 residues. DNA for the CDR3: TGTGCCAGCGCACGGGGTAGTATATACGAGCAGTACTTC. This translates into CASARGSIYEQYF.

This clonotype was counted ten times or more. This chain links TRBV5-1 with TRBJ2-2; a possible D gene is TRBD2 (6 bases). V was cut by 4 bases and J by 0 bases, with 10 bases left in between. The germline V gene has CDR1 SGHRS and CDR2 YFSETQ. This CDR3 has 15 amino acids. The CDR3 DNA sequence: TGCGCCAGCAGCCTCGGGACTCCGAACACCGGGGAGCTGTTTTTT. This codes for CASSLGTPNTGELFF.

This clonotype was counted only a few times. This rearrangement joins TRBV20-1 to TRBJ2-1; D gene ambiguous. The CDR3 extends over 11 amino acids. CDR1 and CDR2 (germline): DFQATT, SNEGSKA (reference sequence). The ends were cut back, 6 bases at V and 6 bases at J, with 9 bases in the middle. CDR3 DNA sequence: TGCAGTGCCCGAGCTTTCAATGAGCAGTTCTTC. Translating it yields CSARAFNEQFF.

The V call is TRBV5-5, the J call TRBJ1-1; TRBD1 aligns across 10 bases. V lost 2 bases and J lost 2; bases outside the gene matches: 6. This CDR3 contains 16 residues. The germline V gene has CDR1 SGHKS and CDR2 YYEKEE (reference sequence). CDR3 residues: CASSFGRQGANTEAFF. In nucleotides, the CDR3 is TGTGCCAGCAGCTTTGGTCGACAGGGGGCTAACACTGAAGCTTTCTTT. Full variable domain (outside the CDR3, taken from reference TRBV5-5 and TRBJ1-1): DAGVTQSPTHLIKTRGQQVTLRCSPISGHKSVSWYQQVLGQGPQFIFQYYEKEERGRGNFPDRFSARQFPNYSSELNVNALLLGDSALYLCASSFGRQGANTEAFFGQGTRLTVV.

This chain uses TRBV12-3 or TRBV12-4 with TRBJ2-2; 7 bases align to TRBD1. The length of the CDR3 is 18 residues. With V trimmed by 1 base and J by 2 bases, 10 bases remained unmatched. CDR3 residues: CASSLVGRPGGNTGELFF. CDR3 DNA: TGTGCCAGCAGTTTAGTAGGACGGCCAGGGGGAAACACCGGGGAGCTGTTTTTT.

Here the CDR3 reads CASSLTGTFGYTF. CDR3 nucleotides: TGTGCCAGCAGCCTTACCGGGACATTTGGCTACACCTTC. The chain uses TRBV5-6 and TRBJ1-2; tentative D call: TRBD1 (6 bases). Germline values: CDR1 SGHDT, CDR2 YYEEEE. CDR3 length: 13 amino acids. V was trimmed by 4 bases and J by 7 bases, leaving 14 bases between them.

This chain joins TRBV7-2 and TRBJ1-2; 9 bases are shared with TRBD1. J gave up 6 bases and V 1 base, and 6 bases lay outside the gene matches. CDR3 length equals 15 residues. Looked up from germline, CDR1 is SGHTA and CDR2 is FQGNSA. The CDR3 region is CASSLEGQGIHGYTF. Here the CDR3 DNA reads TGTGCCAGCAGCTTAGAAGGACAGGGGATCCATGGCTACACCTTC.

The chain couples TRBV29-1 to TRBJ2-5; perhaps TRBD1 as D (6 bases). CDR1 and CDR2 (germline): SQVTM, ANQGSEA. V was cut by 6 bases and J by 5 bases, with 13 bases left in between. The CDR3 spans 12 residues. CDR3 bases: TGCAGCGTATTACAGGGACGGGAGACCCAGTACTTC. It encodes CSVLQGRETQYF.